The 23 T cell receptor beta chains below were found in one sample sequenced in a study of cytomegalovirus exposure and HLA in healthy donors. The PCR used 60 Vbeta and 13 Jbeta primers. Method: immunoSEQ multiplex PCR; TCRdb's copy keeps in-frame clones and lacks some. Among about 190,000 clones listed, 80% to 85% were seen once. The sequencing input was PBMCs. These receptors were taken from a man aged 35-49 years in good health and CMV-seropositive.

V gene TRBV7-9 combines with J gene TRBJ2-3; D is perhaps TRBD1 (6 bases). Germline CDR1 and CDR2: SEHNR and FQNEAQ (reference sequence). With 6 bases removed from V and 0 bases from J, the gap between germline ends came to 13 bases. This CDR3 spans 15 amino acids. CDR3 sequence: CASRTQGSSTDTQYF. CDR3 nucleotides: TGTGCCAGCAGGACTCAGGGGTCTAGCACAGATACGCAGTATTTT.

The gene calls are TRBV19 and TRBJ1-5, with D possibly TRBD1 on 6 matching bases. The V gene lost 8 bases and the J gene lost 7 bases, with 15 bases spanning the gap. The CDR3 runs to 13 residues. Per germline, CDR1 LNHDA and CDR2 SQIVND (reference sequence). In DNA, the CDR3 is TGTGCCAGTGGTCATGTGGGGGCCCAGCCCCAGCATTTT. It encodes CASGHVGAQPQHF.

This clone appeared a single time. This rearrangement joins TRBV4-2 to TRBJ2-1, with TRBD2 matching over 7 bases. CDR3 size: 17 residues. CDR1 is LGHNA, CDR2 YNFKEQ, per germline. The V gene end was trimmed by 2 bases and the J gene end by 2 bases; junction bases not matched to a gene: 9. Here the CDR3 reads CASSQSLERGAYNEQFF. CDR3 DNA sequence: TGTGCCAGCAGCCAAAGCTTGGAGCGGGGAGCCTACAATGAGCAGTTCTTC.

This clone is a singleton in its sample. V is TRBV14 and J is TRBJ1-2; 11 positions agree with TRBD1. V trimming: 3 bases; J trimming: 0 bases; junction bases outside the gene matches: 9. Per germline, CDR1 SGHDN and CDR2 FVKESK. This CDR3 region has 18 residues. For the CDR3, the DNA is TGTGCCAGCAGCCAGGGTACGGGACAGGGGGTTCCTAACTATGGCTACACCTTC. Its translation is CASSQGTGQGVPNYGYTF.

The CDR3 region is CASSPSEDSYEQYF. In nucleotides, the CDR3 is TGTGCCAGCTCACCATCCGAGGACTCCTACGAGCAGTACTTC. The rearrangement uses TRBV18 and TRBJ2-7; D gene ambiguous. Trimming shortened V by 2 bases and J by 0 bases, and 8 bases separated the two germline ends. This CDR3 comprises 14 residues. CDR1 and CDR2 from the germline V gene are KGHSH and LQKENI.

The rearrangement joins TRBV10-3 to TRBJ2-5; TRBD2 matches 15 bases. The CDR3 has 19 amino acids. Germline CDR1 and CDR2: ENHRY and SYGVKD. V trimming: 3 bases; J trimming: 2 bases; junction bases outside the gene matches: 10. The CDR3 bases are TGTGCCATCAGTGACCCCACCGGGACTAGCGGGGGGTCTCAAGAGACCCAGTACTTC. This sequence encodes CAISDPTGTSGGSQETQYF.

This chain joins TRBV27 and TRBJ2-5; perhaps TRBD1 as D (5 bases). The closer fit of TRBJ2-7 to the DNA end suggests the J call may be wrong. The CDR3 has 13 amino acids. Germline V gene lookup returns CDR1 MNHEY and CDR2 SMNVEV (reference sequence). As DNA, the CDR3 is TGTGCCAGCAGGTCGACAGTTCCCTACGAGCAGTACTTC. Residues: CASRSTVPYEQYF.

The V call is TRBV2, the J call TRBJ2-1; 10 positions match TRBD2. The J segment lost 5 bases and the V segment lost 3 bases, leaving 13 bases of the junction unmatched. The germline V gene encodes CDR1 SNHLY and CDR2 FYNNEI. The CDR3 length is 18 residues. CDR3 nucleotide sequence: TGTGCCAGCAGTGACAGCGCTCGGTGGCTAGCGGGGGACAATGAGCAGTTCTTC. Translated, it gives CASSDSARWLAGDNEQFF. The full variable domain, completed using reference TRBV2 and TRBJ2-1, is EPEVTQTPSHQVTQMGQEVILRCVPISNHLYFYWYRQILGQKVEFLVSFYNNEISEKSEIFDDQFSVERPDGSNFTLKIRSTKLEDSAMYFCASSDSARWLAGDNEQFFGPGTRLTVL.

As for this clone: At one end, the junction sequence differs from germline, possibly due to a read error. The chain has TRBV5-1 and TRBJ1-6; D remains unclear. This CDR3 has 14 amino acids. Germline CDR1 reads SGHRS; CDR2 reads YFSETQ. CDR3: CASSAGSHNSPLHF. CDR3 bases: TGCGCCAGCAGCGCGGGCTCCCATAATTCACCCCTCCACTTT.

The chain combines TRBV13 with TRBJ2-7; TRBD2 is a possible D gene (6 bases). V was cut by 0 bases and J by 3 bases, with 9 bases left in between. This CDR3 is 14 amino acids long. Germline CDR1 and CDR2: PRHDT and FYEKMQ (reference sequence). The CDR3 bases are TGTGCCAGCAGCTTAGGCGGGGACTTCTACGAGCAGTACTTC. Protein product: CASSLGGDFYEQYF. The full variable domain, completed using reference TRBV13 and TRBJ2-7, is AAGVIQSPRHLIKEKRETATLKCYPIPRHDTVYWYQQGPGQDPQFLISFYEKMQSDKGSIPDRFSAQQFSDYHSELNMSSLELGDSALYFCASSLGGDFYEQYFGPGTRLTVT.

With regard to this clone: The junction does not match germline at one end; this may be a read error. The chain employs TRBV7-9 and TRBJ2-7, with 9 bases matching TRBD1. The CDR3 runs to 15 residues. Germline V gives CDR1 SEHNR, CDR2 FQNEAQ (reference sequence). CDR3 nucleotides: TGTTCCAGCAGCTTAATTAGACAGGGGGGATACGAGCAGTACTTC. Translating gives CSSSLIRQGGYEQYF.

The chain combines TRBV23-1 with TRBJ2-3; 7 bases align to TRBD2. TRBV23-1 is labeled an ORF, and its function is uncertain. Germline trimming cut 4 bases from V and 1 base from J; bases unmatched to any gene: 11. This CDR3 has 17 residues. The CDR3 region is CASSPPPAGPRTDTQYF. CDR3 nucleotide sequence: TGCGCCAGCAGTCCCCCCCCAGCGGGGCCTCGCACAGATACGCAGTATTTT.

The V call is TRBV21-1, the J call TRBJ2-1; TRBD2 is the table's D call and was not checked against the DNA. TRBV21-1 is a pseudogene segment. This CDR3 spans 20 amino acids. CDR3 DNA: TGTGCCAGCAGCAAAGAGTGGCCTAGCGGGGAAACCAGCTCCTACAATGAGCAGTTCTTC. It specifies CASSKEWPSGETSSYNEQFF.

The genes are TRBV4-3 and TRBJ2-4; TRBD2 matches 11 bases. V was clipped by 1 base and J by 8 bases; unmatched bases: 10. The CDR3 sequence is 17 residues long. CDR1 LGHNA and CDR2 YSLEER come from the germline V gene. Here the CDR3 reads CASSQGLAGGPWDIQYF. As DNA, the CDR3 is TGCGCCAGCAGCCAAGGGCTAGCGGGGGGCCCCTGGGACATTCAGTACTTC.

CDR3 coding DNA: TGCGCCAGCAGCTTGGTGCCAGTCTCTGGAAACACCATATATTTT. Translated: CASSLVPVSGNTIYF. This rearrangement joins TRBV5-1 to TRBJ1-3, with unresolved D. Germline CDR1 is SGHRS and CDR2 is YFSETQ. The CDR3 totals 15 residues. V dropped 0 bases and J dropped 0 bases, with 7 bases sitting between them. Combining the CDR3 with reference TRBV5-1 and TRBJ1-3 gives the whole variable domain KAGVTQTPRYLIKTRGQQVTLSCSPISGHRSVSWYQQTPGQGLQFLFEYFSETQRNKGNFPGRFSGRQFSNSRSEMNVSTLELGDSALYLCASSLVPVSGNTIYFGEGSWLTVV.

V gene TRBV27 combines with J gene TRBJ2-5; D remains ambiguous. CDR3 length: 13 residues. Germline V gene lookup returns CDR1 MNHEY and CDR2 SMNVEV (reference sequence). The V end was cut by 3 bases, the J end by 2 bases, with 7 bases between. The CDR3 protein is CASSFLLQETQYF. CDR3 sequence (DNA): TGTGCCAGCAGTTTTTTACTTCAAGAGACCCAGTACTTC.

V gene TRBV2 combines with J gene TRBJ2-1, with D tentatively TRBD1 (6 bases). This CDR3 has 13 residues. With 2 bases removed from V and 10 bases from J, the gap between germline ends came to 12 bases. From germline, CDR1 is SNHLY and CDR2 FYNNEI. CDR3 region: CASSEILDSEQFF. As DNA, the CDR3 is TGTGCCAGCAGTGAAATTTTGGACAGCGAGCAGTTCTTC. The full variable domain, its missing parts supplied by reference TRBV2 and TRBJ2-1, is EPEVTQTPSHQVTQMGQEVILRCVPISNHLYFYWYRQILGQKVEFLVSFYNNEISEKSEIFDDQFSVERPDGSNFTLKIRSTKLEDSAMYFCASSEILDSEQFFGPGTRLTVL.

This clone was seen once. This chain connects TRBV6-1 to TRBJ2-3, with 8 bases that match TRBD1. Germline V CDR1 and CDR2: MNHNS, SASEGT. The CDR3 has 13 residues. The DNA of the CDR3 is TGTGCTTTGGACAGGGTGAGCACAGATACGCAGTATTTT. This codes for CALDRVSTDTQYF.

The gene calls are TRBV7-6 and TRBJ2-5; 10 bases are a match to TRBD2. CDR3 length: 16 residues. J lost 5 bases, V lost 0 bases, and 6 bases had no gene match. Germline V gene sequence: CDR1 SGHVS, CDR2 FNYEAQ. The chain's CDR3 is CASSLASGGALETQYF. The CDR3 DNA reads as TGTGCCAGCAGCTTAGCGAGCGGGGGGGCCTTGGAGACCCAGTACTTC.

The gene calls are TRBV25-1 and TRBJ2-7, with TRBD2 as a possible D gene (6 bases). The CDR3 runs 14 residues. The V gene's germline CDR1 is MGHDK and CDR2 SYGVNS. Trimming stripped 2 bases from V and 7 bases from J, with 15 bases between. Here the CDR3 DNA reads TGTGCCAGCAGTGAACGCAGGGACTCAGGGGAGCAGTACTTC. Residues: CASSERRDSGEQYF.

The chain couples TRBV5-8 to TRBJ2-5; TRBD1 agrees at 8 bases. TRBJ2-7 matches the DNA end more closely, so the J call is doubtful. Germline V gives CDR1 SGHTS, CDR2 YDEGEE. This CDR3 comprises 15 residues. CDR3: CASSEPGQVFYEQYF. In DNA form, the CDR3 reads TGTGCCAGCAGCGAGCCGGGACAGGTATTTTACGAGCAGTACTTC.

The chain has TRBV28 and TRBJ1-1; D not resolved. V gave up 5 bases and J gave up 3 bases, with 7 bases separating them. CDR1 MDHEN and CDR2 SYDVKM come from the germline V gene. The CDR3 consists of 12 residues. The CDR3 region is CASSRVDTEAFF. The CDR3 region has the DNA TGTGCCAGCAGTCGGGTAGACACTGAAGCTTTCTTT.

A word on this clone: The sample carries other DNA sequences with the same CDR3. The chain employs TRBV18 and TRBJ1-5, with a weak D call TRBD1 (5 bases). CDR1 is KGHSH, CDR2 LQKENI, per germline. This CDR3 is built from 13 residues. V lost 3 bases and J lost 7, with 10 bases in between. CDR3 nucleotides: TGTGCCAGCTCACCCTCAGGGAACCAGCCCCAGCATTTT. Amino acid sequence: CASSPSGNQPQHF.